These T cell receptor beta chains were read from a single sample in a study of blood T cells in healthy people across ages. MiXCR, applied by TCRdb to the 5' RACE reads, yields one record per CDR3 protein. The profile shows 1.8 million or so distinct CDR3 sequences, 39% of them singletons. The sequenced sample was blood. All receptors come from a human donor in good health. The CDR3 runs from the conserved cysteine through the conserved F or W. Each record gives: J gene, clone size, V gene, D gene, CDR3 DNA, CDR3 protein. The D gene is left open where the match is weak. Clone size is given for some rows only: seen once, a few or many times, or a class if the clone is expanded.

>TRBJ1-2|NA|TRBV12-3/TRBV12-4|NA
TGTGCCAGCAGTAAGGGGACGCCTTATGGCTACACCTTC
CASSKGTPYGYTF
>TRBJ2-7|NA|TRBV18|TRBD1
TGTGCCAGCTCACCACCTGGGACAGGGGGCTACTACGAGCAGTACTTC
CASSPPGTGGYYEQYF
>TRBJ1-1|NA|TRBV15|NA
TGTGCCACCAGCAGACTGACAGGCCTCGACACTGAGGCTTTCTTT
CATSRLTGLDTEAFF
>TRBJ2-5|NA|TRBV12-3/TRBV12-4|TRBD1
TGTGCCAGCAGCCCCCCTGGGACAGGGCGAGAGACCCAGTACTTC
CASSPPGTGRETQYF
>TRBJ2-1|few|TRBV5-6|NA
TGTGCCAGCACCACCTTTGACAACTCCTACAATGAGCAGTTCTTC
CASTTFDNSYNEQFF
>TRBJ2-3|few|TRBV10-3|NA
TGTGCCATCAGTGAGTCCGAGCGATACGTAGATATGCAGTATTTT
CAISESERYVDMQYF
>TRBJ1-2|NA|TRBV12-3/TRBV12-4|NA
TGTGCCAGCAGTTTGCCAGGGAGTTACTATGGCTACACCTTC
CASSLPGSYYGYTF
>TRBJ2-7|few|TRBV6-1|TRBD2
TGTGCCAGCAGTGAGGCTCATACCGGGACTAGAATCTCCTACGAGCAGTACTTC
CASSEAHTGTRISYEQYF
>TRBJ2-7|NA|TRBV20-1|NA
TGCAGTGCTACTACAGGCATACCTTCCTACGAGCAGTACTTC
CSATTGIPSYEQYF
>TRBJ2-7|NA|TRBV7-8|NA
TGTGCCAGCAGCTCCAATGGGCAGGGATATCGGTACGAGCAGTACTTC
CASSSNGQGYRYEQYF
>TRBJ2-1|NA|TRBV29-1|NA
TGCAGTGTTGAAGATTTATTTCTCGAAGGGGCCGGCAATGAGCAGTTCTTC
CSVEDLFLEGAGNEQFF
>TRBJ1-1|NA|TRBV15|NA
TGTGCCACCAGCAGAGAAGGTTTGAACACTGAAGCTTTCTTT
CATSREGLNTEAFF
>TRBJ2-4|NA|TRBV20-1|NA
TGCAGTGCTCTCCCGCTAGCCGACTACAATGAGCAGTACTTC
CSALPLADYNEQYF
>TRBJ1-1|NA|TRBV7-9|NA
TGTGCCAGCAATCCCCTAACAAGGAACACTGAAGCTTTCTTT
CASNPLTRNTEAFF
>TRBJ2-5|NA|TRBV5-6|NA
TGTGCCAGCAGCTCCCTAGTACTGTGGGGGACCCAGTACTTC
CASSSLVLWGTQYF
>TRBJ2-1|NA|TRBV7-8|TRBD2
TGTGCCAGCAGCCCTCGGACTAGCGGGGGGGTAGGAATCTACAATGAGCAGTTCTTC
CASSPRTSGGVGIYNEQFF
>TRBJ2-3|NA|TRBV4-1|NA
TGCGCCCACCCTAGGGGGGATCGCACAGATACGCGGTATTTT
CAHPRGDRTDTRYF
>TRBJ2-3|NA|TRBV29-1|NA
TGCAGCGTAGACCAGGCAGCAGATACGCAGTATTTT
CSVDQAADTQYF
>TRBJ1-1|NA|TRBV6-4|TRBD1
TGTGCCAGCAGTGCCGAACAGGGGACGACTGAAGCTTTCTTT
CASSAEQGTTEAFF
>TRBJ2-3|NA|TRBV12-3/TRBV12-4|NA
TGTGCCAGCAAAGTGGCAGATACGCAGTATTTT
CASKVADTQYF
>TRBJ1-4|NA|TRBV7-2|NA
TGTGCCAGCAGCTTAAGCGGGGTCGAAAAACTGTTTTTT
CASSLSGVEKLFF
>TRBJ2-7|NA|TRBV25-1|NA
TGTGCCAGCAGTGAATATGCCAGCTACGAGCAGTACTTC
CASSEYASYEQYF
>TRBJ2-1|NA|TRBV27|NA
TGTGCCAGCAGTTTATTGTCCGGGGGCAGTCACCCCTACAATGAGCAGTTCTTC
CASSLLSGGSHPYNEQFF
>TRBJ2-1|few|TRBV7-7|NA
TGTGCCAGCAGCTCCCCTGGAGCGGATGAGCAGTTCTTC
CASSSPGADEQFF
>TRBJ2-7|few|TRBV20-1|NA
TGCAGTGCTAGAGCACCAGGTTTATACGAGCAGTACTTC
CSARAPGLYEQYF
>TRBJ2-4|many|TRBV4-2|NA
TGTGCCAGCAGCCAAGCCGCCGGCACACTAGCCAAAAACATTCAGTACTTC
CASSQAAGTLAKNIQYF
>TRBJ2-7|NA|TRBV4-2|NA
TGTGCCAGCAGCCAAGAGGCAGTTCCCCTCTACGAGCAGTACTTC
CASSQEAVPLYEQYF
>TRBJ2-7|many|TRBV7-3|TRBD1
TGTGCCAGCAGCCTACAGGGGGGATCCTACGAGCAGTACTTC
CASSLQGGSYEQYF
>TRBJ2-3|NA|TRBV3-1|TRBD1
TGTGCCAGCAGCCCTATCTTTACGACAGGGGGCGCAGGAGATACGCAGTATTTT
CASSPIFTTGGAGDTQYF
>TRBJ2-7|NA|TRBV9|NA
TGTGCCAGCAGCGTTGGGGGCAGAGCGGGGCAGTACTTC
CASSVGGRAGQYF
>TRBJ1-1|NA|TRBV3-1|NA
TGTGCCAGCAGCCAAGGACAGTTCAACACTGAAGCTTTCTTT
CASSQGQFNTEAFF
>TRBJ2-3|NA|TRBV4-1|NA
TGCGCCAGCAGCCAGTTTACGATAGGCACAGATACGCAGTATTTT
CASSQFTIGTDTQYF
>TRBJ2-1|few|TRBV10-3|TRBD2
TGTGCCATCAGTGAGTCACTAGCGGGGACCTACAATGAGCAGTTCTTC
CAISESLAGTYNEQFF
>TRBJ1-1|NA|TRBV6-5|TRBD1
TGTGCCAGCAGCGGACAGGGGAACGGGTACACTGAAGCTTTCTTT
CASSGQGNGYTEAFF
>TRBJ2-1|NA|TRBV24-1|NA
TGTGCCACCAGTGACGTGAACCGAACCCCCCGGGAGCAGTTCTTC
CATSDVNRTPREQFF
>TRBJ1-4|NA|TRBV10-3|TRBD1
TGTGCCATCAGTCCGGACAGGGTTGAAAAACTGTTTTTT
CAISPDRVEKLFF
>TRBJ2-7|few|TRBV7-9|TRBD1
TGTGCCAGCAGCCCAGGGGGCAGTTACTACGAGCAGTACTTC
CASSPGGSYYEQYF
>TRBJ1-5|NA|TRBV6-6|NA
TGTCCCAGCAGTCGCTCCCTCGCGTCCCTACTGGGGGAGCCCCAGCATTTT
CPSSRSLASLLGEPQHF
>TRBJ1-6|NA|TRBV2|NA
TGTGCCAGCAGGGACAGCGATTCACCCCTCCACTTT
CASRDSDSPLHF
>TRBJ1-1|once|TRBV9|NA
TGTGCCAGCAGCGTAGTTCGGGCTAGCGCTGAAGCTTTCTTT
CASSVVRASAEAFF
>TRBJ1-5|NA|TRBV27|TRBD1
TGTGCCAGCAGTCCAAGGACAGGACATAGCAATCAGCCCCAGCATTTT
CASSPRTGHSNQPQHF
>TRBJ2-2|NA|TRBV7-2|NA
TGTGCCAGCACCCATCGAGAGGGCGCCGGCGGGGAGCTGTTTTTT
CASTHREGAGGELFF
>TRBJ2-1|NA|TRBV5-1|TRBD1
TGCGCCAGCAGCCAAGGACAGGGCTTCTTAGAGCAGTTCTTC
CASSQGQGFLEQFF
>TRBJ2-3|NA|TRBV9|NA
TGTGCCAGCAGCGTAGAAATTATGGCAGATACGCAGTATTTT
CASSVEIMADTQYF
>TRBJ1-1|NA|TRBV29-1|NA
TGCAGCGTTTTAAGGAGAAACACTGAAGCTTTCTTT
CSVLRRNTEAFF
>TRBJ2-7|few|TRBV5-1|TRBD2
TGCGCCAGCACTGCCCTAGCGGGGACCTACGAGCAGTACTTC
CASTALAGTYEQYF
>TRBJ1-1|NA|TRBV20-1|NA
TGCAGTGCCCCTGCTGGCAGCCTCATGAACACTGAAGCTTTCTTT
CSAPAGSLMNTEAFF